This entry lists 16 T cell receptor beta chains sequenced from one sample in a study of T cell repertoires in cytomegalovirus infection. These TCRs are of unknown antigen specificity. TCRdb reanalysed the reads using MiXCR and keeps one entry per CDR3 protein. This table holds a few hundred thousand distinct CDR3 sequences, 25% to 30% found once. Source: cultured PBMCs, taken from culture after CMV antigen stimulation. The source is a human donor in good health (CMV status not recorded). Some clones in this sample may be carry-over from other donors' samples.

V gene TRBV28 combines with J gene TRBJ2-3, with 13 bases lining up with TRBD2. With 4 bases clipped from V and 3 bases from J, the junction kept 22 bases outside the gene matches. The CDR3 contains 22 residues. Germline CDR1 reads MDHEN; CDR2 reads SYDVKM. CDR3 residues: CASSSHAPTRLAGGGNTDTQYF. The CDR3 DNA reads TGTGCCAGCAGTTCCCATGCACCAACCCGACTAGCGGGAGGAGGTAATACAGATACGCAGTATTTT. Combining the CDR3 with reference TRBV28 and TRBJ2-3 gives the whole variable domain DVKVTQSSRYLVKRTGEKVFLECVQDMDHENMFWYRQDPGLGLRLIYFSYDVKMKEKGDIPEGYSVSREKKERFSLILESASTNQTSMYLCASSSHAPTRLAGGGNTDTQYFGPGTRLTVL.

The rearrangement joins TRBV12-3 or TRBV12-4 to TRBJ1-2, with a weak D call TRBD1 (5 bases). The CDR3 is 14 amino acids. V lost 4 bases, J lost 6 bases, and 15 bases lay in between. The CDR3 bases are TGTGCCAGCAGTTCGGGGACGGCTAAGGATGGCTACACCTTC. Translation gives CASSSGTAKDGYTF.

Comments on this clonotype: The junction departs from germline at one end; a sequencing error may be responsible. The rearrangement joins TRBV7-6 to TRBJ2-7; 13 bases match TRBD2. The CDR3 has 16 amino acids. Per the germline V gene, CDR1 is SGHVS and CDR2 is FNYEAQ. The CDR3 DNA reads TGTGCTAGCAGCACGGGACTAGCGGGAAGTGGAGCCGAGCAGTACTTC. Protein: CASSTGLAGSGAEQYF.

This clonotype was seen at least ten times. The chain is built from TRBV6-1 and TRBJ2-3; D may be TRBD1 (6 bases). This CDR3 is built from 13 residues. Germline V gene data show CDR1 as MNHNS and CDR2 as SASEGT. The ends were cut back, 6 bases at V and 0 bases at J, with 7 bases in the middle. CDR3 coding DNA: TGTGCCAGCAGGGGGGCTAGCACAGATACGCAGTATTTT. It specifies CASRGASTDTQYF.

Only a few counts were recorded for this clonotype. The genes are TRBV12-3 or TRBV12-4 and TRBJ1-3; D is unresolved. The CDR3 totals 16 residues. The V and J ends lost 0 bases and 4 bases respectively, with 13 bases between them. This CDR3 reads CASSLARTLSGNTIYF. In DNA, the CDR3 is TGTGCCAGCAGTTTAGCGAGGACCTTGTCAGGAAACACCATATATTTT.

This clonotype was found a few times. This sequence joins TRBV12-3 or TRBV12-4 and TRBJ2-7; D is perhaps TRBD2 (6 bases). Trimming removed 3 bases at V and 1 base at J, with 10 bases between. There are 14 residues in the CDR3. CDR3 bases: TGTGCCAGCAGTTTTGGCGGGGTTTCCTACGAGCAGTACTTC. This encodes CASSFGGVSYEQYF.

This clonotype has a count of ten or more. The chain employs TRBV7-9 and TRBJ1-1; D uncertain. In germline, CDR1 is SEHNR, CDR2 FQNEAQ (reference sequence). The CDR3 extends over 15 amino acids. V lost 4 bases and J 0 bases, leaving 12 bases between the germline ends. As DNA, the CDR3 is TGTGCCAGCAGCTCGTCTCGCGGTCTGAACACTGAAGCTTTCTTT. Translating it yields CASSSSRGLNTEAFF.

V and J are TRBV24-1 and TRBJ2-1; possible D gene TRBD1, 6 bases. In germline, CDR1 is KGHDR, CDR2 SFDVKD. The CDR3 runs to 13 residues. V lost 3 bases, J lost 8 bases, and 10 bases lay in between. CDR3 in DNA: TGTGCCACCAGTGATCTACAGGGCTATGAGCAGTTCTTC. This sequence encodes CATSDLQGYEQFF.

The DNA of the CDR3 is TGTGCCAGCAGCTCCAACCGACAGGCCTACGAGCAGTACTTC. It translates to CASSSNRQAYEQYF. J is TRBJ2-7 and V is TRBV7-9, with D perhaps matching TRBD1 (6 bases). The germline V gene has CDR1 SEHNR and CDR2 FQNEAQ (reference sequence). The CDR3 is 14 amino acids. The V gene lost 4 bases and the J gene lost 2 bases, with 12 bases spanning the gap.

This clonotype was seen many times. The chain joins TRBV7-2 to TRBJ1-6; D possibly corresponds to TRBD1 (5 bases). This CDR3 region has 15 residues. Trimming removed 1 base from V and 5 bases from J, with 9 bases in between. The germline V gene encodes CDR1 SGHTA and CDR2 FQGNSA. CDR3 DNA sequence: TGTGCCAGCAGCTTAGGTGGGACTCATAATTCACCCCTCCACTTT. The encoded protein is CASSLGGTHNSPLHF.

This clonotype was found a few times. The gene calls are TRBV3-1 and TRBJ2-2, with unresolved D. The CDR3 runs to 13 residues. Trimming pared 1 base from V and 7 bases from J, leaving 7 bases between. Germline CDR1 is LGHDT and CDR2 is YNNKEL (reference sequence). CDR3 protein: CASSQVDLGELFF. The CDR3 DNA sequence: TGTGCCAGCAGCCAAGTCGATCTCGGGGAGCTGTTTTTT.

The rearrangement links TRBV20-1 to TRBJ1-2; 8 bases align to TRBD1. The trim removed 3 bases at V and 3 bases at J, leaving 12 bases unmatched. The germline CDR1 and CDR2 sequences are DFQATT and SNEGSKA (reference sequence). The CDR3 is 16 residues long. The CDR3 loop is CSASPGGGQEYYGYTF. The DNA of the CDR3 is TGCAGTGCTAGCCCGGGAGGGGGACAGGAGTACTATGGCTACACCTTC.

This clonotype was recorded many times. The V gene is TRBV6-1, the J gene TRBJ1-1, with D uncertain. V was trimmed by 2 bases and J by 0 bases, leaving 7 bases between them. The germline V gene has CDR1 MNHNS and CDR2 SASEGT. This CDR3 has 14 amino acids. Here the CDR3 DNA reads TGTGCCAGCAGTGAACAGCGATTGAACACTGAAGCTTTCTTT. It specifies CASSEQRLNTEAFF.

The CDR3 DNA follows: TGTGCCAGCATTAAGGAAATCAGGCTGAACACTGAAGCTTTCTTT. This gives the protein CASIKEIRLNTEAFF. This sequence joins TRBV12-3 or TRBV12-4 and TRBJ1-1, with unresolved D. This CDR3 is 15 amino acids long. V lost 7 bases and J 0 bases, leaving 15 bases between the germline ends.

This clonotype was detected many times. This sequence joins TRBV7-6 and TRBJ1-6; D call uncertain. CDR3 size: 15 residues. V gave up 5 bases and J gave up 7 bases, with 15 bases separating them. Germline loops: CDR1 SGHVS, CDR2 FNYEAQ. The CDR3 spells CASSLSRAGNSPLHF. Here the CDR3 DNA reads TGTGCCAGCAGCCTTAGCCGGGCCGGGAATTCACCCCTCCACTTT.

This chain connects TRBV2 to TRBJ1-2; TRBD1 matches at 9 bases. Germline V gene sequence: CDR1 SNHLY, CDR2 FYNNEI. With V trimmed by 7 bases and J by 5 bases, 5 bases remained unmatched. The CDR3 contains 13 residues. CDR3 in amino acids: CASMPGQGYGYTF. The CDR3 DNA sequence: TGTGCCAGCATGCCGGGACAGGGATATGGCTACACCTTC. Drawing the rest from reference TRBV2 and TRBJ1-2, the complete variable domain is EPEVTQTPSHQVTQMGQEVILRCVPISNHLYFYWYRQILGQKVEFLVSFYNNEISEKSEIFDDQFSVERPDGSNFTLKIRSTKLEDSAMYFCASMPGQGYGYTFGSGTRLTVV.